The 4 T cell receptor beta chains reported below all come from one sample, sequenced in a study of blood T cell repertoires in COVID-19. Profiling relied on immunoSEQ multiplex PCR, and the TCRdb table lists in-frame clones only, not all of them. The sample yields 150,000 to 200,000 clones, about 87% seen once. The sample comprised peripheral blood. These receptors originate from a middle-aged man with active or convalescent COVID-19.

V usage is TRBV6-5 and J usage is TRBJ1-6; TRBD1 might be the D (6 bases). The CDR3 runs 13 residues. V lost 11 bases and J lost 9, with 17 bases in between. CDR1 and CDR2 (germline): MNHEY, SVGAGI. CDR3 protein: CASRGRGGSPLHF. CDR3 DNA: TGTGCCTCGAGGGGGAGGGGTGGTTCACCCCTCCACTTT.

The chain couples TRBV4-2 to TRBJ1-6; 7 nucleotides match TRBD1. V trimming: 2 bases; J trimming: 9 bases; junction bases outside the gene matches: 4. The CDR3 is 14 residues long. Germline values: CDR1 LGHNA, CDR2 YNFKEQ. The CDR3 spells CASSQPTGVSPLHF. CDR3 in DNA: TGTGCCAGCAGCCAACCCACAGGGGTTTCACCCCTCCACTTT.

As for this clone: The identical CDR3 is also encoded by other nucleotide sequences in the sample. The chain carries TRBV7-9 and TRBJ1-5; tentatively, D is TRBD1 (6 bases). Germline CDR1 is SEHNR and CDR2 is FQNEAQ (reference sequence). Trimming pared 5 bases from V and 4 bases from J, leaving 9 bases between. CDR3 length: 13 residues. This CDR3 is CASSPQGNQPQHF. The CDR3 coding sequence is TGTGCCAGCAGCCCCCAGGGGAATCAGCCCCAGCATTTT. The full variable domain, completed using reference TRBV7-9 and TRBJ1-5, is DTGVSQNPRHKITKRGQNVTFRCDPISEHNRLYWYRQTLGQGPEFLTYFQNEAQLEKSRLLSDRFSAERPKGSFSTLEIQRTEQGDSAMYLCASSPQGNQPQHFGDGTRLSIL.

The sample holds a few counts of this clone. The V call is TRBV9, the J call TRBJ2-7; TRBD2 might be the D (6 bases). In germline, CDR1 is SGDLS, CDR2 YYNGEE. The CDR3 covers 13 residues. V was shortened by 4 bases and J by 2 bases, with 10 bases between the two germline ends. This CDR3 is CASSTGTAYEQYF. The CDR3 region has the DNA TGTGCCAGCAGCACCGGGACTGCCTACGAGCAGTACTTC.